This T cell receptor beta chain was captured by sequencing in a study of T cell repertoires in cytomegalovirus infection. Study details: From public TCR beta signatures came an indication of both CMV infection and matching HLA type.

This clonotype is a singleton in its sample. Its matching antigen is unknown. TCRdb fed the reads into MiXCR, producing one record per CDR3 protein. Found here are 300,000 to 400,000 distinct CDR3 sequences, roughly 29% of them singletons; the top ten hold approximately 20%. With 2 bases removed from V and 8 bases from J, the gap between germline ends came to 9 bases. Per germline, CDR1 ENHRY and CDR2 SYGVKD. The CDR3 extends over 12 amino acids. This material consisted of cultured PBMCs, taken from culture after CMV antigen stimulation. The clonotype originates from a human donor in good health (CMV status not recorded). Some clones in this sample may be carry-over from other donors' samples. The V call is TRBV10-3, the J call TRBJ1-2; D is unclear. The CDR3 loop is CAISEGRRGYTF. Here the CDR3 DNA reads TGTGCCATCAGTGAGGGCAGGAGGGGCTACACCTTC.